Sequencing of this TCR beta chain was carried out in a study of blood T cell repertoires in COVID-19. For the study at large: Sources were T cells, B-cell-depleted T cells, or PBMCs; the material itself was cDNA or gDNA.

Per the authors' pipeline: Reference gene primers were amplified, and this amplification served to estimate nucleated cell counts. Data came from immunoSEQ multiplex PCR; TCRdb stores just in-frame clones and leaves some out. That table gives V, J and clone size, and the DNA gave D and trimming. The table shows about 330,000 clones, with 80% to 90% occurring only once. Germline lookup yields CDR1 MDHEN and CDR2 SYDVKM. This CDR3 is built from 15 residues. Trimming cost V 3 bases and J 3 bases, with 12 bases left between them. Self-reported history from a screening survey and questionnaire set each donor's cohort. Symptom resolution, clearance, or two negative PCRs marked the recovered donors of Cohort 3.

Material for sequencing was PBMCs or T cells enriched from blood (not recorded which). The TCR originated in a young man who had recovered from COVID-19. The genes are TRBV28 and TRBJ2-1; maybe TRBD2 (6 bases). The DNA for the CDR3 is TGTGCCAGCAGTTTGGCGGGGACCCTCTACAATGAGCAGTTCTTC. It translates to CASSLAGTLYNEQFF.